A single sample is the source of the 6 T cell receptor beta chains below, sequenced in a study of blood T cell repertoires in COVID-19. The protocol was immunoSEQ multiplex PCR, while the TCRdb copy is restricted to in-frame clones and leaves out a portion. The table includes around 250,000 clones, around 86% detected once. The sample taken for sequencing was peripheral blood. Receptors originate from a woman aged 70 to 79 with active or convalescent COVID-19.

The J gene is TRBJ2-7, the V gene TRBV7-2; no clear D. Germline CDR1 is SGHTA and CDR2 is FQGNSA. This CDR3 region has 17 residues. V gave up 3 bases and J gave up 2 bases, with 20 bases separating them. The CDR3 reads CASSFRRSELPTYEQYF. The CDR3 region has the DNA TGTGCCAGCAGCTTTCGTCGGAGCGAGTTGCCGACCTACGAGCAGTACTTC.

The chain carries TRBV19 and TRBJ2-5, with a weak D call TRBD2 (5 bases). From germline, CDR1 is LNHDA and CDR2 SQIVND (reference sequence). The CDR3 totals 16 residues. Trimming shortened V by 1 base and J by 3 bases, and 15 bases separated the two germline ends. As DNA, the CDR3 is TGTGCCAGTAGTATAGCCCAACGGACTGGAGAAGAGACCCAGTACTTC. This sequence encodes CASSIAQRTGEETQYF.

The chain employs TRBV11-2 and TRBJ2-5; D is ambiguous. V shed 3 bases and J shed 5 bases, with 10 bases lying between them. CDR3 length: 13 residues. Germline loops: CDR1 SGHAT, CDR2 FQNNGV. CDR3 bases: TGTGCCAGCAGCTTTGGTCAGAGGGAGACCCAGTACTTC. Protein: CASSFGQRETQYF.

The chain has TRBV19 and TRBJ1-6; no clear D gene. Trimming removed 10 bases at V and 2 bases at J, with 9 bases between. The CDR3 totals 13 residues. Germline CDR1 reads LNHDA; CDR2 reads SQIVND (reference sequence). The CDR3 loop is CATGETYNSPLHF. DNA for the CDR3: TGTGCCACCGGGGAAACCTATAATTCACCCCTCCACTTT.

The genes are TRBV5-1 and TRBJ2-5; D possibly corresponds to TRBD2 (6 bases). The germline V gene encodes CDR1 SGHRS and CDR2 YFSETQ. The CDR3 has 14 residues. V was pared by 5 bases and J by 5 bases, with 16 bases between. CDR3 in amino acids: CASRGAEGGETQYF. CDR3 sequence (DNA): TGCGCCAGCAGAGGGGCGGAGGGCGGGGAGACCCAGTACTTC.

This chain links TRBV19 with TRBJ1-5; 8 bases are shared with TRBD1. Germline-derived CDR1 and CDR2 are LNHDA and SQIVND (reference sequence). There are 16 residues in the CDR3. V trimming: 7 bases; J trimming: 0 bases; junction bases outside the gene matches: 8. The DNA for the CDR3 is TGTGCCAGTACCTCCCAGGGGGCTATTAGCAATCAGCCCCAGCATTTT. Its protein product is CASTSQGAISNQPQHF.